This TCR beta chain is from a study of blood T cell repertoires in COVID-19. The CDR3 totals 16 residues. CDR1 and CDR2 from the germline V gene are SGHNT and YYREEE (reference sequence). The ends lost 1 base at V and 3 bases at J; junction bases unmatched: 5. Only in-frame clones appear in the TCRdb table, and some are missing; sequencing was by immunoSEQ multiplex PCR. The sample has about 200,000 clones, 89% seen once. This receptor was identified in a woman aged 25 to 39 with acute COVID-19. Input material: PBMCs or T cells enriched from blood (not recorded which). The chain recombines TRBV5-4 with TRBJ2-1, with 9 bases aligning to TRBD2. The CDR3 region is CASSLSLAGDYNEQFF. CDR3 coding DNA: TGTGCCAGCAGCTTGTCCTTAGCGGGGGACTACAATGAGCAGTTCTTC. Filled out from reference TRBV5-4 and TRBJ2-1, the complete variable domain reads ETGVTQSPTHLIKTRGQQVTLRCSSQSGHNTVSWYQQALGQGPQFIFQYYREEENGRGNFPPRFSGLQFPNYSSELNVNALELDDSALYLCASSLSLAGDYNEQFFGPGTRLTVL.